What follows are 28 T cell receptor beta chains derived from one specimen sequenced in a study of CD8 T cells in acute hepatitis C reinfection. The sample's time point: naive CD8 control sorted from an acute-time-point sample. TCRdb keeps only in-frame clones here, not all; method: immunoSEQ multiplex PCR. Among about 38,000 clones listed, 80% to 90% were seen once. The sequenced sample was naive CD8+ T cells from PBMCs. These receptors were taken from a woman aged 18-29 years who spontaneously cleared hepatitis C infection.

The CDR3 nucleotides are TGCGCCAGCAGCTTGGGGACTAGCGGTTCACCATGGGCCAAAAACATTCAGTACTTC. Protein: CASSLGTSGSPWAKNIQYF. The chain couples TRBV5-1 to TRBJ2-4; 10 nucleotides match TRBD2. CDR1 and CDR2 from the germline V gene are SGHRS and YFSETQ. This CDR3 comprises 19 residues. The V segment lost 0 bases and the J segment 1 base; nucleotides outside the gene matches: 10. Full variable domain (remainder filled in from reference TRBV5-1 and TRBJ2-4): KAGVTQTPRYLIKTRGQQVTLSCSPISGHRSVSWYQQTPGQGLQFLFEYFSETQRNKGNFPGRFSGRQFSNSRSEMNVSTLELGDSALYLCASSLGTSGSPWAKNIQYFGAGTRLSVL.

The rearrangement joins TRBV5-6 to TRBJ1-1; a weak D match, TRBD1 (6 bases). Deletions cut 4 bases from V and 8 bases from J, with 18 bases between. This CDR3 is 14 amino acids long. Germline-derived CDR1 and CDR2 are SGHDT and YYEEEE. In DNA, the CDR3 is TGTGCCAGCAGCCCCTGGGGGGGGCCCAGAGAAGCTTTCTTT. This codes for CASSPWGGPREAFF.

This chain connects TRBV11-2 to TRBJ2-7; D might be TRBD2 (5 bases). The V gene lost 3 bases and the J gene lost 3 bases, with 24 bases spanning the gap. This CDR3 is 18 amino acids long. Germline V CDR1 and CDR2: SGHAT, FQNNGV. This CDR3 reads CASSFLVVGAGKGYEQYF. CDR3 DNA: TGTGCCAGCAGCTTTTTGGTCGTGGGAGCCGGTAAAGGCTACGAGCAGTACTTC. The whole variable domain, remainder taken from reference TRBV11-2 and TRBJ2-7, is EAGVAQSPRYKIIEKRQSVAFWCNPISGHATLYWYQQILGQGPKLLIQFQNNGVVDDSQLPKDRFSAERLKGVDSTLKIQPAKLEDSAVYLCASSFLVVGAGKGYEQYFGPGTRLTVT.

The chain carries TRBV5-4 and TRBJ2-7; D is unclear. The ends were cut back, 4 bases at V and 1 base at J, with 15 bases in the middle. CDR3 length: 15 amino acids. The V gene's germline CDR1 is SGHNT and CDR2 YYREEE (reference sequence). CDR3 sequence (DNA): TGTGCCAGCAGCGGTTATTCGGCACAGTCCTACGAGCAGTACTTC. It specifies CASSGYSAQSYEQYF.

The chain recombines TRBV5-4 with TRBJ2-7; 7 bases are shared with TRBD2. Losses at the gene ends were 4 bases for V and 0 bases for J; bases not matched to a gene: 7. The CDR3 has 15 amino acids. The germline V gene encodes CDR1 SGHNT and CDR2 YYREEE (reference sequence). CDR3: CASSAISGVSYEQYF. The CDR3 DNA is TGTGCCAGCAGCGCTATCAGCGGGGTCTCCTACGAGCAGTACTTC.

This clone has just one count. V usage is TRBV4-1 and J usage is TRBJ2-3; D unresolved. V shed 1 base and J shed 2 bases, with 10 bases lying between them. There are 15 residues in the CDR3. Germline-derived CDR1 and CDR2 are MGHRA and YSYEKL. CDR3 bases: TGCGCCAGCAGCCAAGTGGTTAGCTCCACAGATACGCAGTATTTT. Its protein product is CASSQVVSSTDTQYF.

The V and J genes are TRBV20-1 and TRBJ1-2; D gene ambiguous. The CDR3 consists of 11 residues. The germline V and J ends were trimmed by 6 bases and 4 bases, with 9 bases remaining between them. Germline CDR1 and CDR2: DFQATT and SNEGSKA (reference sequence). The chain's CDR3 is CSAEEVYGYTF. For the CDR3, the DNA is TGCAGTGCGGAAGAAGTCTATGGCTACACCTTC.

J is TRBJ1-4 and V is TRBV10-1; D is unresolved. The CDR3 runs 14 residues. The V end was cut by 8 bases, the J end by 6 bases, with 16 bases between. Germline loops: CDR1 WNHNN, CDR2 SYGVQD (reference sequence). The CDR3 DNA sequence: TGCGCCAGCTCGTCAGATGCAAGCTATGAAAAACTGTTTTTT. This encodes CASSSDASYEKLFF.

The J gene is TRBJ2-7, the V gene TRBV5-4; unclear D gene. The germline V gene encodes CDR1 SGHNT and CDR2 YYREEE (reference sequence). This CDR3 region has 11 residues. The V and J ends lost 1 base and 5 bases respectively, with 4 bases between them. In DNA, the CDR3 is TGTGCCAGCAGCTTGTCGAACGAGCAGTACTTC. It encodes CASSLSNEQYF. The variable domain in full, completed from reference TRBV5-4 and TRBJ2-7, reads ETGVTQSPTHLIKTRGQQVTLRCSSQSGHNTVSWYQQALGQGPQFIFQYYREEENGRGNFPPRFSGLQFPNYSSELNVNALELDDSALYLCASSLSNEQYFGPGTRLTVT.

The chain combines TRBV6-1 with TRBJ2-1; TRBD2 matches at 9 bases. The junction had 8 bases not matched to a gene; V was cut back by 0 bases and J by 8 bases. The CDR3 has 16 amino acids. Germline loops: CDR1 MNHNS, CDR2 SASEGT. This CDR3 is CASSEAVAGGGDEQFF. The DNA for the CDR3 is TGTGCCAGCAGTGAAGCCGTGGCGGGAGGGGGCGATGAGCAGTTCTTC.

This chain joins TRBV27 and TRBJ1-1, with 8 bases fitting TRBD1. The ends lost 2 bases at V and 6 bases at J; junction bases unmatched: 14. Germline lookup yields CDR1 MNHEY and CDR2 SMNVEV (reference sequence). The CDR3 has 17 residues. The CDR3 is CASSLHTARDRYAEAFF. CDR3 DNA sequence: TGTGCCAGCAGTTTACACACCGCCCGGGACAGGTACGCTGAAGCTTTCTTT.

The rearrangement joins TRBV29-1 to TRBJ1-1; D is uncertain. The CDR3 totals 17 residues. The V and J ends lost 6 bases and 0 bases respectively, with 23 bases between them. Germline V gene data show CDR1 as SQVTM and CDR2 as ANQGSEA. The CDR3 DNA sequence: TGCAGCGTAAATGCAGTGCCCAGTGGAGAGGTGAACACTGAAGCTTTCTTT. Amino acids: CSVNAVPSGEVNTEAFF.

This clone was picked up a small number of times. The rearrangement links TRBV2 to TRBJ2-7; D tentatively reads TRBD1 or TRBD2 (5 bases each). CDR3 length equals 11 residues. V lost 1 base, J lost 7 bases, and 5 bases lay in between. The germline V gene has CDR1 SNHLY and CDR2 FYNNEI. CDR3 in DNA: TGTGCCAGCAGTGAAGGGGGGGAGCAGTACTTC. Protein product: CASSEGGEQYF.

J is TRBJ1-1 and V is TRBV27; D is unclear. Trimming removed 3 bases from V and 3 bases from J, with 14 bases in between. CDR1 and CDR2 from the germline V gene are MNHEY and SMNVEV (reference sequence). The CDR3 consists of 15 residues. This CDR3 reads CASSFSGQSDTEAFF. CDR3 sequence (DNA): TGTGCCAGCAGTTTTAGCGGGCAGTCGGACACTGAAGCTTTCTTT.

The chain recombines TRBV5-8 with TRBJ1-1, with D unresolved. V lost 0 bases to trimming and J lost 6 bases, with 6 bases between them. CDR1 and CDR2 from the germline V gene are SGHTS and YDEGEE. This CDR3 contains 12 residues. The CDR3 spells CASSLVYAEAFF. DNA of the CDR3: TGTGCCAGCAGCTTGGTTTACGCTGAAGCTTTCTTT.

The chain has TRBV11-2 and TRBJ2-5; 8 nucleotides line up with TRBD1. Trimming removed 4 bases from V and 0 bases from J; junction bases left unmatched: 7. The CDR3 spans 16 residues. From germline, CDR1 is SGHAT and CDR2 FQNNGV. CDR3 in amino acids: CASSSRDRWYQETQYF. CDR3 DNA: TGTGCCAGCAGCTCGCGGGACAGGTGGTACCAAGAGACCCAGTACTTC.

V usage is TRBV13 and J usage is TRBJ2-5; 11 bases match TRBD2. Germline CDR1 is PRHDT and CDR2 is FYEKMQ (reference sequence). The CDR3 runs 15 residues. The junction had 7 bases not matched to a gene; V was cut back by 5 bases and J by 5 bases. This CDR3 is CASSTLAGGGETQYF. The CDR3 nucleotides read TGTGCCAGCAGCACCCTAGCGGGAGGAGGGGAGACCCAGTACTTC.

The CDR3 nucleotides read TGCGCCAGCAGCCCCAGAGGTAAGACAGCGCATGATGAGCAGTTCTTC. Protein product: CASSPRGKTAHDEQFF. J is TRBJ2-1 and V is TRBV4-1; D may be TRBD1 (5 bases). CDR3 length: 16 residues. Germline loops: CDR1 MGHRA, CDR2 YSYEKL. With 4 bases removed from V and 8 bases from J, the gap between germline ends came to 21 bases.

The CDR3 spells CASSYAGRQETQYF. In DNA form, the CDR3 reads TGTGCCAGCAGTTATGCGGGTCGTCAAGAGACCCAGTACTTC. The gene calls are TRBV6-5 and TRBJ2-5, with D tentatively TRBD2 (5 bases). The CDR3 sequence is 14 residues long. Germline V gene lookup returns CDR1 MNHEY and CDR2 SVGAGI. Trimming removed 3 bases at V and 2 bases at J, with 10 bases between.

The CDR3 coding sequence is TGCGCCACCCTCTCTGGGGCCAACGTCCTGACTTTC. Its translation: CATLSGANVLTF. The V gene is TRBV4-1, the J gene TRBJ2-6; D is undetermined. V lost 10 bases and J lost 0, with 4 bases in between. The CDR3 extends over 12 amino acids. Germline CDR1 reads MGHRA; CDR2 reads YSYEKL.

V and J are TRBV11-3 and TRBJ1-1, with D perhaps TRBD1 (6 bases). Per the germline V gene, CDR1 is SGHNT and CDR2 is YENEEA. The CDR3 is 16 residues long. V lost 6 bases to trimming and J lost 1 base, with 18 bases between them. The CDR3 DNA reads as TGTGCCAGCAGTTGGGGGTGGGGGCTGAGGAACACTGAAGCTTTCTTT. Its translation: CASSWGWGLRNTEAFF.

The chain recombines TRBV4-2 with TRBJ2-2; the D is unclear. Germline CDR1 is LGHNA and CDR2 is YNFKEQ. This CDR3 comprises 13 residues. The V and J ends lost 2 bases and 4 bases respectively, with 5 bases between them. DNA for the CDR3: TGTGCCAGCAGCCAACCTGTCACCGGGGAGCTGTTTTTT. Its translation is CASSQPVTGELFF.

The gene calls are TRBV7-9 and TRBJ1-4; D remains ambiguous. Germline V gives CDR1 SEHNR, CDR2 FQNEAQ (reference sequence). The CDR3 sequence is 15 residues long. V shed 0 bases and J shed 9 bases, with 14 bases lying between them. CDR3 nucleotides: TGTGCCAGCAGCTTAGCGCCGTACTTAGGAAAAAAACTGTTTTTT. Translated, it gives CASSLAPYLGKKLFF.

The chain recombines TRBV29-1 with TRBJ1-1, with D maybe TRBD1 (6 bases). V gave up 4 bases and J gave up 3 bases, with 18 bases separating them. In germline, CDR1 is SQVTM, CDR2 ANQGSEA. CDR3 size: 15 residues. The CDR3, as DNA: TGCAGCGTTGCCCACCGTAACAGGGTTGACACTGAAGCTTTCTTT. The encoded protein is CSVAHRNRVDTEAFF. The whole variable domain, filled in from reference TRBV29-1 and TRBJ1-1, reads SAVISQKPSRDICQRGTSLTIQCQVDSQVTMMFWYRQQPGQSLTLIATANQGSEATYESGFVIDKFPISRPNLTFSTLTVSNMSPEDSSIYLCSVAHRNRVDTEAFFGQGTRLTVV.

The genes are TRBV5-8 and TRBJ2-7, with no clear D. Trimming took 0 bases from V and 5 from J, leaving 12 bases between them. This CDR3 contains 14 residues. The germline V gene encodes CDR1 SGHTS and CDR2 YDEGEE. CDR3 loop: CASSLGFLLHEQYF. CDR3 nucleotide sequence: TGTGCCAGCAGCTTGGGTTTCCTGCTCCACGAGCAGTACTTC. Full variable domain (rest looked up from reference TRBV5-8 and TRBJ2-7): EAGVTQSPTHLIKTRGQQATLRCSPISGHTSVYWYQQALGLGLQFLLWYDEGEERNRGNFPPRFSGRQFPNYSSELNVNALELEDSALYLCASSLGFLLHEQYFGPGTRLTVT.

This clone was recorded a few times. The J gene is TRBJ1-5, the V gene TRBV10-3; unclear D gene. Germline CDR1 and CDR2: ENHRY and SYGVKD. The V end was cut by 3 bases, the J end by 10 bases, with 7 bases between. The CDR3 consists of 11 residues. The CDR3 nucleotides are TGTGCCATCAGTGACGAGGGACCCCAGCATTTT. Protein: CAISDEGPQHF.

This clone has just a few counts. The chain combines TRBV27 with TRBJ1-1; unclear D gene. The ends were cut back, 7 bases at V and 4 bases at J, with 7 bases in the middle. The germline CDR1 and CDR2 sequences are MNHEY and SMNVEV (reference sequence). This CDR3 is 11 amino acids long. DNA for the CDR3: TGTGCCAGCACGCACGGCACTGAAGCTTTCTTT. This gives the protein CASTHGTEAFF.

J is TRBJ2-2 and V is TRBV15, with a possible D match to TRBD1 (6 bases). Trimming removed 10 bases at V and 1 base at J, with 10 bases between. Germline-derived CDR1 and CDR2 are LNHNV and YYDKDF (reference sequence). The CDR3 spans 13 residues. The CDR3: CAIGTRNTGELFF. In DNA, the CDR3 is TGTGCCATCGGGACAAGGAACACCGGGGAGCTGTTTTTT.